Reported below is one TCR beta chain. Among the patients, none had received any treatment before thyroid surgery. From germline, CDR1 is SGHTA and CDR2 FQGTGA. The V end was cut by 2 bases, the J end by 0 bases, with 4 bases between. The CDR3 consists of 13 residues. These data are taken from a study of metastatic and nonmetastatic thyroid tumors. Study as a whole: Blood and tumor or nodule tissue repertoires from malignant and benign thyroid patients were compared.

TCRdb reassembled clones from the PCR reads with MiXCR. The table shows about 5,500 clones, with 37% occurring only once. The sequenced material came from tumor tissue. The TCR sequence derives from a male donor with papillary thyroid cancer or a benign thyroid nodule (not recorded which). Some clones in this sample may be carry-over from other donors' samples. This sequence joins TRBV7-3 and TRBJ1-1; D unclear. The chain's CDR3 is CASSLYLNTEAFF. The CDR3 DNA is TGTGCCAGCAGCTTATATCTGAACACTGAAGCTTTCTTT.